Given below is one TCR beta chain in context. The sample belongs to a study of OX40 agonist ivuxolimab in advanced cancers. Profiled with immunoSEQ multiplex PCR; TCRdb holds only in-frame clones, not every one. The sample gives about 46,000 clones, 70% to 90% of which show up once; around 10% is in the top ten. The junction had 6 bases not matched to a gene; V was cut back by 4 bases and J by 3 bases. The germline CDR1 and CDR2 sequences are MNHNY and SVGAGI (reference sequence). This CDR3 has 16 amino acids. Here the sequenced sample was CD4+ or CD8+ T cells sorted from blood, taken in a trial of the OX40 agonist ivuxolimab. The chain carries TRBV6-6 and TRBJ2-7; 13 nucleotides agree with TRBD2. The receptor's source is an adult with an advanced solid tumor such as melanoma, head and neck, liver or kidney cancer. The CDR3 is CASSSRTSGSNYEQYF. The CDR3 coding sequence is TGTGCCAGCAGTTCCCGGACTAGCGGGAGCAACTACGAGCAGTACTTC.